What follows is one T cell receptor beta chain and its context. Its antigen remains unknown. V lost 1 base and J 8 bases, leaving 10 bases between the germline ends. The CDR3 covers 13 residues. The germline gives CDR1 SGHRS, CDR2 YFSETQ. The sample belongs to a study of shared clonotypes between healthy human individuals. Study conclusions and caveats: Tissues were not sampled, only blood, and their repertoires likely differ. The authors expected sequencing depth to affect clonotype sharing among donors.

Sorted subsets were amplified in replicate PCRs using approximately 0.2 ug DNA, tens of thousands of T cell genomes. Assay used: immunoSEQ multiplex PCR; TCRdb lists only in-frame clones, some missing. The table shows hundreds of thousands of clones, with 85% to 95% occurring only once. CD45RO-negative, CCR7-selected cells formed the naive CD8 fraction, which excluded terminally differentiated effector memory CD45RA+ cells. The V gene is TRBV5-1, the J gene TRBJ2-1; D might be TRBD2 (5 bases). Sequenced sample: naive CD8+ T cells sorted from blood. This receptor was identified in a woman aged 25 to 39 in good health. The CDR3 protein is CASSLRGWDEQFF. CDR3 DNA sequence: TGCGCCAGCAGCTTGAGAGGGTGGGATGAGCAGTTCTTC.